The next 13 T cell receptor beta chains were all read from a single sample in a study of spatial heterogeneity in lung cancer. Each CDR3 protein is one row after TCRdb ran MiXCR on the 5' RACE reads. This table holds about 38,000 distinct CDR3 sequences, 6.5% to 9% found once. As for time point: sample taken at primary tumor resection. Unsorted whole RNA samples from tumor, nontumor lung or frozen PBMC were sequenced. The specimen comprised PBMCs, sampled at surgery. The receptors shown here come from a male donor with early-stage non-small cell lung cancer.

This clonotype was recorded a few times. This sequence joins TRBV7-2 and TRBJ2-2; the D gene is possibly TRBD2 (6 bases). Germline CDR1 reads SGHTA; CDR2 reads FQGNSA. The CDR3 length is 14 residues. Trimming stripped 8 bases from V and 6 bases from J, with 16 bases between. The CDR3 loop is CASGRTQAAGELFF. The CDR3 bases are TGTGCCAGCGGGAGGACCCAAGCGGCCGGGGAGCTGTTTTTT.

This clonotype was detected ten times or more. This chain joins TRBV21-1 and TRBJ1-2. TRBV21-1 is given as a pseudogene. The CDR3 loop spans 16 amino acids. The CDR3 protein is CASSINGWAVAYGYTF. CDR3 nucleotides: TGTGCCAGCAGCATCAACGGCTGGGCCGTAGCCTATGGCTACACCTTC.

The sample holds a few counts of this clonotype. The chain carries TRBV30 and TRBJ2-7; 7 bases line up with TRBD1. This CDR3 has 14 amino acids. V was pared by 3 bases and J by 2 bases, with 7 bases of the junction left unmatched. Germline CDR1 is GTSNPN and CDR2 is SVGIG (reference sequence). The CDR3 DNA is TGTGCCTGGAGGGAGGACAGGCCTCCCTACGAGCAGTACTTC. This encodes CAWREDRPPYEQYF.

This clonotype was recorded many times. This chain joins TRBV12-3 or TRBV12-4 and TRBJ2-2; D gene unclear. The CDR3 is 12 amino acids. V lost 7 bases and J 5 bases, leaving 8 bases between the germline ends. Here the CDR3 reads CASTPWTGELFF. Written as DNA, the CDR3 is TGTGCCAGCACCCCGTGGACCGGGGAGCTGTTTTTT.

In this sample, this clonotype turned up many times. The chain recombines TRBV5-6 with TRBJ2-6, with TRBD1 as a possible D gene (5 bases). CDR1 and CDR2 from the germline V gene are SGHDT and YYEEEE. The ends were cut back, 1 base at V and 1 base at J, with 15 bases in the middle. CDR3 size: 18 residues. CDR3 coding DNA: TGTGCCAGCAGCTTGTTGGTCAGGGTCTATTCTGGGGCCAACGTCCTGACTTTC. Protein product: CASSLLVRVYSGANVLTF. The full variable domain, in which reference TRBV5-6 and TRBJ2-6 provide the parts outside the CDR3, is DAGVTQSPTHLIKTRGQQVTLRCSPKSGHDTVSWYQQALGQGPQFIFQYYEEEERQRGNFPDRFSGHQFPNYSSELNVNALLLGDSALYLCASSLLVRVYSGANVLTFGAGSRLTVL.

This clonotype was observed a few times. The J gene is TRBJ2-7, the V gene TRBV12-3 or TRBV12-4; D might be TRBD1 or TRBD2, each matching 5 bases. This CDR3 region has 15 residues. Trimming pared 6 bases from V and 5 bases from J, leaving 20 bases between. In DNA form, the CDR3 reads TGTGCCAGCAGCCGCCAAAACGGGGCACTGAACGAGCAGTACTTC. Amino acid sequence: CASSRQNGALNEQYF.

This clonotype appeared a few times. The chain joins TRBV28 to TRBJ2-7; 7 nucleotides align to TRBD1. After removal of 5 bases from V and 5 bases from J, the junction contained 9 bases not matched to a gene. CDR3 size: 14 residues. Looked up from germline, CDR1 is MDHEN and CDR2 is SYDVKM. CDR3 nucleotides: TGTGCCAGCAGTACCCGACAGGGAATTAACGAGCAGTACGTC. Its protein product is CASSTRQGINEQYV.

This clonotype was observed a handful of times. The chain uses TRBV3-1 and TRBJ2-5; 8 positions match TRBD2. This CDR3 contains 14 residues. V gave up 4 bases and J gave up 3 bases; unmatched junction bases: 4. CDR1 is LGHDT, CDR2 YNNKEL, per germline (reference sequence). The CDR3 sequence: CASSLSGREETQYF. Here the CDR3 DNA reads TGTGCCAGCAGCCTAAGCGGGAGAGAAGAGACCCAGTACTTC.

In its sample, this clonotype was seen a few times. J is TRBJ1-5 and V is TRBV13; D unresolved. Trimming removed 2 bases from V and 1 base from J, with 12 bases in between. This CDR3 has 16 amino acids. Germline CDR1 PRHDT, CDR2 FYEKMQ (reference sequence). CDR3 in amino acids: CASSLNGVGSNQPQHF. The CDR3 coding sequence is TGTGCCAGCAGCTTAAATGGAGTGGGGAGCAATCAGCCCCAGCATTTT.

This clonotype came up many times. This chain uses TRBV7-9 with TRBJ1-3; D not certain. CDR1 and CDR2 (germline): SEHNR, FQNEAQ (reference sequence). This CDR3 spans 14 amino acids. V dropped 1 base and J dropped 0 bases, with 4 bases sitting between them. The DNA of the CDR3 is TGTGCCAGCAGCTTAGACTTCTCTGGAAACACCATATATTTT. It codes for CASSLDFSGNTIYF.

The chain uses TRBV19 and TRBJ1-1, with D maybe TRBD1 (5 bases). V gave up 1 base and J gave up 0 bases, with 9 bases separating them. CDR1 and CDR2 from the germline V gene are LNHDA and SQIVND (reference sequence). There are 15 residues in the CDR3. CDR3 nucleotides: TGTGCCAGTAGTATAGGGGACCTAGTGAACACTGAAGCTTTCTTT. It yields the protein CASSIGDLVNTEAFF.

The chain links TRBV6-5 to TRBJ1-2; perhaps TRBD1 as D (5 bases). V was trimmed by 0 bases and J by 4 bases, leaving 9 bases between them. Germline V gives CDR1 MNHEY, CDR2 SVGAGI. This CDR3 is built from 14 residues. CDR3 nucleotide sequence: TGTGCCAGCAGTTACTCAGGGACGGCCTATGGCTACACCTTC. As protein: CASSYSGTAYGYTF.

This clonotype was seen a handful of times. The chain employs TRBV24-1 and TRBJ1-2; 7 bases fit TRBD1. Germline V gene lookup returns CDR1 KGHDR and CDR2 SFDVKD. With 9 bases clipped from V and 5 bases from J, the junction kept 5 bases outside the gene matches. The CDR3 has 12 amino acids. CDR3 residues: CATSQGEYGYTF. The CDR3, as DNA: TGTGCCACCTCCCAGGGGGAATATGGCTACACCTTC.